One and the same sample provided the 32 T cell receptor beta chains below, sequenced in a study of T cell responses to AZD1222 COVID-19 vaccine. Sequenced by immunoSEQ multiplex PCR; TCRdb stores in-frame clones only, minus some. Among over 75,000 clones listed, roughly nine tenths were seen once. Sequenced here: peripheral blood, sampled 28 days after the second AZD1222 dose. These receptors were collected from an adult who received the AZD1222 COVID-19 vaccine.

This clone was detected only a few times. The V gene is TRBV9, the J gene TRBJ2-7; 8 bases are shared with TRBD2. Trimming at V came to 0 bases and at J to 2 bases, leaving 4 bases not matched to a gene. The germline CDR1 and CDR2 sequences are SGDLS and YYNGEE. This CDR3 spans 15 amino acids. CDR3 nucleotide sequence: TGTGCCAGCAGCGTAGAAGCAGCGGGAGCCTACGAGCAGTACTTC. This encodes CASSVEAAGAYEQYF.

This sequence joins TRBV2 and TRBJ2-1, with a possible D match to TRBD2 (6 bases). CDR1 is SNHLY and CDR2 is FYNNEI in the germline V gene. The CDR3 sequence is 13 residues long. CDR3 sequence: CACAGFSYNEQFF. In DNA, the CDR3 is TGTGCATGCGCGGGGTTCTCCTACAATGAGCAGTTCTTC.

The rearrangement links TRBV5-6 to TRBJ2-5; D is unclear. The V and J ends lost 4 bases and 1 base respectively, with 8 bases between them. This CDR3 region has 13 residues. Germline V gene lookup returns CDR1 SGHDT and CDR2 YYEEEE. CDR3 in DNA: TGTGCCAGCAGCGCCACTGGCCAAGAGACCCAGTACTTC. The encoded protein is CASSATGQETQYF.

J is TRBJ2-1 and V is TRBV24-1; 12 nucleotides align to TRBD1. Germline lookup yields CDR1 KGHDR and CDR2 SFDVKD. The CDR3 covers 17 residues. Trimming cost V 2 bases and J 7 bases; bases outside gene matches: 8. CDR3 residues: CATSDSSGTGGGNEQFF. In nucleotides, the CDR3 is TGTGCCACCAGTGATTCATCCGGGACAGGGGGCGGGAATGAGCAGTTCTTC.

This chain links TRBV24-1 with TRBJ2-5; maybe TRBD2 (5 bases). Germline assignment: CDR1 KGHDR and CDR2 SFDVKD. The germline V and J ends were trimmed by 2 bases and 5 bases, with 11 bases remaining between them. This CDR3 has 14 amino acids. CDR3 DNA sequence: TGTGCCACCAGTGATTCAGAGGGTAGGGAGACCCAGTACTTC. Its protein product is CATSDSEGRETQYF.

The rearrangement uses TRBV19 and TRBJ1-5; 7 nucleotides line up with TRBD1. The CDR3 consists of 15 residues. The J segment lost 0 bases and the V segment lost 4 bases, leaving 3 bases of the junction unmatched. Germline loops: CDR1 LNHDA, CDR2 SQIVND (reference sequence). The CDR3 bases are TGTGCCAGTAGTACCACAGGGGTTAGCAATCAGCCCCAGCATTTT. Amino acids: CASSTTGVSNQPQHF.

The chain couples TRBV7-9 to TRBJ2-1; 8 bases match TRBD1. This CDR3 is 18 amino acids long. V lost 4 bases and J lost 1; bases outside the gene matches: 12. Germline-derived CDR1 and CDR2 are SEHNR and FQNEAQ (reference sequence). CDR3 in amino acids: CASSSISPGGESYNEQFF. The CDR3 DNA reads TGTGCCAGCAGCTCGATTTCTCCAGGGGGCGAGTCCTACAATGAGCAGTTCTTC.

V gene TRBV11-2 combines with J gene TRBJ2-2; no firm D call. This CDR3 has 14 residues. Trimming left V 7 bases short and J 8 bases short, with 17 bases between. CDR1 and CDR2 from the germline V gene are SGHAT and FQNNGV. The CDR3, as DNA: TGTGCCAGCACCTACCCCTCTATTACGGGGGAGCTGTTTTTT. Translated: CASTYPSITGELFF. The full variable domain, in which reference TRBV11-2 and TRBJ2-2 provide the parts outside the CDR3, is EAGVAQSPRYKIIEKRQSVAFWCNPISGHATLYWYQQILGQGPKLLIQFQNNGVVDDSQLPKDRFSAERLKGVDSTLKIQPAKLEDSAVYLCASTYPSITGELFFGEGSRLTVL.

The rearrangement joins TRBV6-5 to TRBJ1-1, with D possibly being TRBD1 (5 bases). V was cut by 6 bases and J by 5 bases, with 16 bases left in between. Germline V gives CDR1 MNHEY, CDR2 SVGAGI. The CDR3 loop spans 14 amino acids. The CDR3 sequence is CASSKGALGTEAFF. The CDR3 coding sequence is TGTGCCAGCAGCAAAGGGGCGTTGGGAACTGAAGCTTTCTTT.

The chain has TRBV13 and TRBJ1-2; D uncertain. Germline assignment: CDR1 PRHDT and CDR2 FYEKMQ (reference sequence). The ends were cut back, 4 bases at V and 2 bases at J, with 17 bases in the middle. This CDR3 spans 16 amino acids. In DNA, the CDR3 is TGTGCCAGCAGCTCCCCAATACTGGCTCGCAACTATGGCTACACCTTC. As protein: CASSSPILARNYGYTF.

The rearrangement joins TRBV2 to TRBJ1-1; D gene ambiguous. Germline CDR1 SNHLY, CDR2 FYNNEI. V was shortened by 2 bases and J by 4 bases, with 8 bases between the two germline ends. CDR3 size: 13 residues. In DNA form, the CDR3 reads TGTGCCAGCAGTGAAAGGTTCCGCACTGAAGCTTTCTTT. Translating it yields CASSERFRTEAFF.

This chain links TRBV24-1 with TRBJ2-7; perhaps D is TRBD1 or TRBD2 (6 bases each). Trimming pared 4 bases from V and 4 bases from J, leaving 22 bases between. Germline CDR1 reads KGHDR; CDR2 reads SFDVKD. This CDR3 spans 17 amino acids. This CDR3 is CATSDPPDRRAYYEQYF. The CDR3 DNA reads as TGTGCCACCAGTGACCCCCCCGACAGGAGGGCCTATTACGAGCAGTACTTC.

The chain links TRBV30 to TRBJ2-1; 11 bases align to TRBD2. CDR1 and CDR2 (germline): GTSNPN, SVGIG (reference sequence). This CDR3 contains 15 residues. V shed 2 bases and J 9 bases; nucleotides not matched to a gene: 9. The CDR3 sequence: CAWSPLGLAVREQFF. CDR3 coding DNA: TGTGCCTGGAGTCCCCTGGGACTAGCGGTACGTGAGCAGTTCTTC.

The gene calls are TRBV18 and TRBJ1-4; 7 bases map to TRBD1. V lost 4 bases and J lost 8; bases outside the gene matches: 10. CDR1 and CDR2 from the germline V gene are KGHSH and LQKENI. There are 15 residues in the CDR3. Here the CDR3 reads CASSHPGQSIEKLFF. CDR3 sequence (DNA): TGTGCCAGCTCACACCCGGGACAGAGTATAGAAAAACTGTTTTTT.

The V gene is TRBV18, the J gene TRBJ1-1; no reliable D call. The CDR3 is made up of 17 amino acids. V lost 1 base and J lost 1, with 16 bases in between. Germline V CDR1 and CDR2: KGHSH, LQKENI. The DNA for the CDR3 is TGTGCCAGCTCACCACGTTATGTAGGGAGCGAGAACACTGAAGCTTTCTTT. Encoded protein: CASSPRYVGSENTEAFF.

This clone was recorded only once. This rearrangement joins TRBV6-5 to TRBJ1-2; the D gene is possibly TRBD1 (6 bases). Trimming stripped 6 bases from V and 8 bases from J, with 16 bases between. Germline values: CDR1 MNHEY, CDR2 SVGAGI. The CDR3 totals 13 residues. This CDR3 reads CASRLQQGGGYTF. CDR3 coding DNA: TGTGCCAGCAGACTACAACAGGGCGGGGGCTACACCTTC.

The rearrangement joins TRBV18 to TRBJ1-4; D remains ambiguous. Trimming removed 3 bases at V and 5 bases at J, with 10 bases between. The CDR3 contains 14 residues. Germline V gene sequence: CDR1 KGHSH, CDR2 LQKENI. This CDR3 reads CASSPSVTNEKLFF. The CDR3 nucleotides read TGTGCCAGCTCACCGTCAGTTACCAATGAAAAACTGTTTTTT.

The chain joins TRBV6-5 to TRBJ1-1; D unclear. The CDR3 contains 14 residues. V lost 2 bases and J lost 3, with 10 bases in between. Looked up from germline, CDR1 is MNHEY and CDR2 is SVGAGI. CDR3 DNA sequence: TGTGCCAGCAGTTACCAGTTCGGGGACACTGAAGCTTTCTTT. Protein: CASSYQFGDTEAFF.

This clone showed up just once. Written as DNA, the CDR3 is TGTGCCAGCAGTGCACAGGAGACGAATGAGCAGTTCTTC. Its translation is CASSAQETNEQFF. The chain combines TRBV6-6 with TRBJ2-1, with D perhaps TRBD1 (5 bases). The CDR3 runs 13 residues. The V and J ends lost 5 bases and 7 bases respectively, with 12 bases between them. The germline V gene encodes CDR1 MNHNY and CDR2 SVGAGI (reference sequence).

The J gene is TRBJ1-3, the V gene TRBV21-1. TRBV21-1 is a known pseudogene. CDR3 length equals 19 residues. The CDR3 DNA is TGTGCCAGCAGCAAATTGCCCTCATGCCGGCAGAAAACTGGAAACACCATATATTTT. It is translated as CASSKLPSCRQKTGNTIYF.

The chain couples TRBV7-2 to TRBJ1-1; 7 bases are shared with TRBD1. J was trimmed by 11 bases and V by 6 bases; bases with no gene match: 15. The CDR3 runs 14 residues. Germline values: CDR1 SGHTA, CDR2 FQGNSA. The DNA of the CDR3 is TGTGCCAGCAGTTTAAACAGGGGCACAGTAGAGGCTTTCTTT. Protein sequence: CASSLNRGTVEAFF.

V and J are TRBV5-5 and TRBJ2-3; TRBD1 is a possible D gene (5 bases). V shed 1 base and J shed 0 bases, with 9 bases lying between them. Germline V lookup: CDR1 SGHKS, CDR2 YYEKEE (reference sequence). CDR3 length: 15 amino acids. CDR3 residues: CASSLRGTSTDTQYF. The CDR3 DNA reads TGTGCCAGCAGCTTGAGGGGAACTAGCACAGATACGCAGTATTTT.

The V and J genes are TRBV29-1 and TRBJ1-1, with no clear D. There are 11 residues in the CDR3. Trimming removed 4 bases from V and 8 bases from J, with 11 bases in between. CDR1 is SQVTM and CDR2 is ANQGSEA in the germline V gene. The CDR3 region is CSVGGRREAFF. The CDR3 DNA reads as TGCAGCGTTGGGGGTCGTCGGGAAGCTTTCTTT. Full variable domain (missing parts from reference TRBV29-1 and TRBJ1-1): SAVISQKPSRDICQRGTSLTIQCQVDSQVTMMFWYRQQPGQSLTLIATANQGSEATYESGFVIDKFPISRPNLTFSTLTVSNMSPEDSSIYLCSVGGRREAFFGQGTRLTVV.

The J gene is TRBJ2-1, the V gene TRBV11-3; TRBD2 matches 9 bases. After removal of 2 bases from V and 8 bases from J, the junction contained 7 bases not matched to a gene. This CDR3 contains 15 residues. Looked up from germline, CDR1 is SGHNT and CDR2 is YENEEA. The CDR3 DNA sequence: TGTGCCAGCAGCTTAAGGGCGGGGGGGCCGGATGAGCAGTTCTTC. Protein product: CASSLRAGGPDEQFF.

The chain couples TRBV9 to TRBJ2-3; 10 bases agree with TRBD2. The germline gives CDR1 SGDLS, CDR2 YYNGEE. The CDR3 contains 16 residues. The J segment lost 2 bases and the V segment lost 0 bases, leaving 3 bases of the junction unmatched. The CDR3 is CASSVASGGFTDTQYF. The CDR3 DNA reads TGTGCCAGCAGCGTAGCTAGCGGGGGATTCACAGATACGCAGTATTTT. Using reference TRBV9 and TRBJ2-3 for the parts outside the CDR3, the full variable domain is DSGVTQTPKHLITATGQRVTLRCSPRSGDLSVYWYQQSLDQGLQFLIQYYNGEERAKGNILERFSAQQFPDLHSELNLSSLELGDSALYFCASSVASGGFTDTQYFGPGTRLTVL.

The gene calls are TRBV14 and TRBJ1-1; D not certain. Germline CDR1 SGHDN, CDR2 FVKESK. The V end lost 3 bases, the J end lost 5 bases, and 10 bases lay between the germline ends. The CDR3 runs to 13 residues. Written as DNA, the CDR3 is TGTGCCAGCAGCCAGAACTTGGGGACTGAAGCTTTCTTT. Protein sequence: CASSQNLGTEAFF.

The chain employs TRBV2 and TRBJ2-7; 9 bases match TRBD2. Germline CDR1 SNHLY, CDR2 FYNNEI. The CDR3 has 19 amino acids. The V gene end was trimmed by 7 bases and the J gene end by 3 bases; junction bases not matched to a gene: 22. DNA for the CDR3: TGTGCCAGCATGTTCGCTTGGGCGGGGGGGCAAAGGAATGACTACGAGCAGTACTTC. As protein: CASMFAWAGGQRNDYEQYF.

The V gene is TRBV6-6, the J gene TRBJ2-2; D not certain. V was shortened by 2 bases and J by 4 bases, with 11 bases between the two germline ends. This CDR3 has 15 residues. From germline, CDR1 is MNHNY and CDR2 SVGAGI (reference sequence). The DNA for the CDR3 is TGTGCCAGCAGTTACAGTCAAAAATCCACCGGGGAGCTGTTTTTT. It yields the protein CASSYSQKSTGELFF.

The J gene is TRBJ2-3, the V gene TRBV7-3; D not certain. V was pared by 3 bases and J by 1 base, with 8 bases between. The CDR3 runs 14 residues. Germline CDR1 is SGHTA and CDR2 is FQGTGA. The CDR3 DNA reads as TGTGCCAGCAGCTTCAGTGGCGGCACAGATACGCAGTATTTT. It translates to CASSFSGGTDTQYF.

The table lists this clone with a count of one. This chain uses TRBV27 with TRBJ1-6, with TRBD1 identical over 9 bases. The germline CDR1 and CDR2 sequences are MNHEY and SMNVEV (reference sequence). V was clipped by 4 bases and J by 8 bases; unmatched bases: 6. The CDR3 is 15 amino acids. CDR3 coding DNA: TGTGCCAGCAGTTCTGGGACAGGGTTGGATTCACCCCTCCACTTT. As protein: CASSSGTGLDSPLHF.

In this sample, this clone turned up once. The rearrangement uses TRBV12-3 or TRBV12-4 and TRBJ1-2; D is undetermined. Trimming took 5 bases from V and 4 from J, leaving 11 bases between them. CDR3 size: 13 residues. The chain's CDR3 is CASSPQVLYGYTF. The CDR3 DNA sequence: TGTGCCAGCAGTCCCCAGGTACTCTATGGCTACACCTTC.

The CDR3 DNA reads TGTGCCATGGGCTCCGGATCTGATACGCAGTATTTT. Protein product: CAMGSGSDTQYF. The gene calls are TRBV24-1 and TRBJ2-3; D not resolved. There are 12 residues in the CDR3. CDR1 and CDR2 (germline): KGHDR, SFDVKD. Trimming removed 11 bases at V and 6 bases at J, with 14 bases between.